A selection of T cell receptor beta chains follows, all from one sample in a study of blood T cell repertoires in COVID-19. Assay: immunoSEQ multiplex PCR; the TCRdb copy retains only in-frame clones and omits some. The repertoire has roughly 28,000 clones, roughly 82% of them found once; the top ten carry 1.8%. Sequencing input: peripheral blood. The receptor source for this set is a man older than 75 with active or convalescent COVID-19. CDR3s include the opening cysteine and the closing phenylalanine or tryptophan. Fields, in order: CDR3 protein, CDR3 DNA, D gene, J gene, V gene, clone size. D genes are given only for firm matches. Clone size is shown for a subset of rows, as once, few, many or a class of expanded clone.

cdr3_aa: CSVATNPEAFF
cdr3_nt: TGCAGCGTTGCGACAAATCCTGAAGCTTTCTTT
d_call: .
j_call: TRBJ1-1
v_call: TRBV29-1
clone_size: .

cdr3_aa: CASRTRGDTQYF
cdr3_nt: TGTGCCAGCAGAACCAGGGGAGATACGCAGTATTTT
d_call: .
j_call: TRBJ2-3
v_call: TRBV6-5
clone_size: .

cdr3_aa: CAISDRNRGEGDMQYF
cdr3_nt: TGTGCCATCAGTGATAGGAACAGGGGGGAAGGGGATATGCAGTATTTT
d_call: TRBD1
j_call: TRBJ2-3
v_call: TRBV10-3
clone_size: .

cdr3_aa: CASSLPGANTGELFF
cdr3_nt: TGTGCCAGCAGTTTACCCGGTGCGAACACCGGGGAGCTGTTTTTT
d_call: .
j_call: TRBJ2-2
v_call: TRBV28
clone_size: few

cdr3_aa: CASSQKPLDTQYF
cdr3_nt: TGCGCCAGCAGCCAAAAGCCCCTAGATACGCAGTATTTT
d_call: .
j_call: TRBJ2-3
v_call: TRBV5-1
clone_size: few

cdr3_aa: CASSLQEQNTEAFF
cdr3_nt: TGTGCCAGCAGCCTACAGGAACAGAACACTGAAGCTTTCTTT
d_call: .
j_call: TRBJ1-1
v_call: TRBV5-5
clone_size: .

cdr3_aa: CASIPIAGGPLREQYF
cdr3_nt: TGTGCCAGCATTCCGATAGCGGGAGGGCCATTGCGCGAGCAGTACTTC
d_call: TRBD2
j_call: TRBJ2-7
v_call: TRBV7-9
clone_size: .

cdr3_aa: CATSAGLDPGETQYF
cdr3_nt: TGTGCCACCAGTGCAGGACTAGACCCGGGGGAGACCCAGTACTTC
d_call: TRBD2
j_call: TRBJ2-5
v_call: TRBV24-1
clone_size: .

cdr3_aa: CASGGQGRLRNTEAFF
cdr3_nt: TGTGCCAGCGGCGGACAGGGCCGACTTAGGAACACTGAAGCTTTCTTT
d_call: TRBD1
j_call: TRBJ1-1
v_call: TRBV3-1/TRBV3-2
clone_size: once

cdr3_aa: CASSSVYHQPQHF
cdr3_nt: TGTGCCAGCAGCTCAGTTTACCATCAGCCCCAGCATTTT
d_call: .
j_call: TRBJ1-5
v_call: TRBV12-3/TRBV12-4
clone_size: .

cdr3_aa: CASSWDRGLYYNEQFF
cdr3_nt: TGTGCCAGCAGCTGGGACAGGGGGCTTTACTACAATGAGCAGTTCTTC
d_call: TRBD1
j_call: TRBJ2-1
v_call: TRBV5-6
clone_size: .

cdr3_aa: CASSLTDSYGYTF
cdr3_nt: TGTGCCAGCAGCTTGACGGACAGTTATGGCTACACCTTC
d_call: .
j_call: TRBJ1-2
v_call: TRBV12-3/TRBV12-4
clone_size: .

cdr3_aa: CASSFAGPTEAFF
cdr3_nt: TGTGCCAGCAGTTTTGCAGGGCCGACTGAAGCTTTCTTT
d_call: .
j_call: TRBJ1-1
v_call: TRBV12-3/TRBV12-4
clone_size: few

cdr3_aa: CASSPTGHGELFF
cdr3_nt: TGTGCCAGTAGTCCAACAGGGCACGGGGAGCTGTTTTTT
d_call: .
j_call: TRBJ2-2
v_call: TRBV19
clone_size: .

cdr3_aa: CASSLRDRTGGYTF
cdr3_nt: TGTGCCAGCAGTCTCCGGGACAGGACGGGTGGCTACACCTTC
d_call: TRBD1
j_call: TRBJ1-2
v_call: TRBV27
clone_size: .

cdr3_aa: CASKAGDPYEQYF
cdr3_nt: TGTGCCAGTAAGGCAGGGGACCCCTACGAGCAGTACTTC
d_call: .
j_call: TRBJ2-7
v_call: TRBV19
clone_size: .

cdr3_aa: CASSRAGWDTGELFF
cdr3_nt: TGCGCCAGCAGCCGTGCAGGGTGGGACACCGGGGAGCTGTTTTTT
d_call: .
j_call: TRBJ2-2
v_call: TRBV4-1
clone_size: .

cdr3_aa: CASSPSASGRLGEQFF
cdr3_nt: TGTGCCAGCTCACCATCGGCTAGCGGGAGGTTAGGTGAGCAGTTCTTC
d_call: TRBD2
j_call: TRBJ2-1
v_call: TRBV18
clone_size: few

cdr3_aa: CATRPAGGDAEAFF
cdr3_nt: TGTGCCACCAGGCCCGCCGGAGGCGACGCAGAAGCTTTCTTT
d_call: .
j_call: TRBJ1-1
v_call: TRBV15
clone_size: .

cdr3_aa: CASSLQVNSPLHF
cdr3_nt: TGTGCCAGTAGTTTACAGGTTAATTCACCCCTCCACTTT
d_call: .
j_call: TRBJ1-6
v_call: TRBV19
clone_size: few

cdr3_aa: CASSPGTGRETQYF
cdr3_nt: TGTGCCAGCAGCCCCGGGACAGGGAGGGAGACCCAGTACTTC
d_call: TRBD1
j_call: TRBJ2-5
v_call: TRBV6-5
clone_size: .

cdr3_aa: CASSVGGIETQYF
cdr3_nt: TGTGCCAGCAGCGTAGGAGGGATAGAGACCCAGTACTTC
d_call: .
j_call: TRBJ2-5
v_call: TRBV9
clone_size: .

cdr3_aa: CASSLTGGAFF
cdr3_nt: TGTGCCAGCTCTCTAACAGGGGGGGCTTTCTTT
d_call: TRBD1
j_call: TRBJ1-1
v_call: TRBV18
clone_size: .

cdr3_aa: CASREGLTSYEQYF
cdr3_nt: TGTGCCAGCAGGGAGGGACTGACAAGCTACGAGCAGTACTTC
d_call: .
j_call: TRBJ2-7
v_call: TRBV4-2
clone_size: few

cdr3_aa: CASSDGQQGAAELFF
cdr3_nt: TGTGCCAGCAGCGACGGACAGCAAGGGGCCGCGGAACTGTTTTTT
d_call: .
j_call: TRBJ1-4
v_call: TRBV25-1
clone_size: .

cdr3_aa: CASSLPGQDTQYF
cdr3_nt: TGTGCCAGCAGCCTACCGGGACAAGATACGCAGTATTTT
d_call: .
j_call: TRBJ2-3
v_call: TRBV5-6
clone_size: .

cdr3_aa: CASSPTTRDTNYGYTF
cdr3_nt: TGTGCCAGCTCACCCACAACCCGGGACACTAACTATGGCTACACCTTC
d_call: .
j_call: TRBJ1-2
v_call: TRBV18
clone_size: .

cdr3_aa: CASSWGQIEYNEQFF
cdr3_nt: TGTGCCAGCAGTTGGGGACAGATCGAGTACAATGAGCAGTTCTTC
d_call: TRBD1
j_call: TRBJ2-1
v_call: TRBV27
clone_size: .

cdr3_aa: CASQGAGETQYF
cdr3_nt: TGTGCCAGTCAGGGGGCGGGGGAGACCCAGTACTTC
d_call: TRBD1
j_call: TRBJ2-5
v_call: TRBV2
clone_size: few

cdr3_aa: CASSEIGLSVHEQFF
cdr3_nt: TGTGCCAGCAGCGAAATAGGACTCAGCGTACATGAGCAGTTCTTC
d_call: .
j_call: TRBJ2-1
v_call: TRBV9
clone_size: .

cdr3_aa: CASSSDRVQVGGYTF
cdr3_nt: TGCGCCAGCAGCTCCGACAGGGTCCAGGTCGGGGGCTACACCTTC
d_call: TRBD1
j_call: TRBJ1-2
v_call: TRBV5-1
clone_size: .

cdr3_aa: CASSVGPGITANQPQHF
cdr3_nt: TGTGCCAGCAGCGTAGGCCCGGGGATTACAGCTAATCAGCCCCAGCATTTT
d_call: .
j_call: TRBJ1-5
v_call: TRBV9
clone_size: .

cdr3_aa: CASSPRDRSTDTQYF
cdr3_nt: TGTGCCAGCAGCCCCCGGGACAGAAGCACAGATACGCAGTATTTT
d_call: TRBD1
j_call: TRBJ2-3
v_call: TRBV28
clone_size: .

cdr3_aa: CASSYRDGANYGYTF
cdr3_nt: TGTGCCAGCAGTTACAGAGACGGAGCTAACTATGGCTACACCTTC
d_call: .
j_call: TRBJ1-2
v_call: TRBV6-5
clone_size: .

cdr3_aa: CASSQEYGKDPGGAYEQYF
cdr3_nt: TGTGCCAGCAGCCAAGAGTACGGGAAGGACCCCGGCGGCGCCTACGAGCAGTACTTC
d_call: .
j_call: TRBJ2-7
v_call: TRBV3-1/TRBV3-2
clone_size: .

cdr3_aa: CASSIRIAGEQFF
cdr3_nt: TGTGCCAGCAGCATCCGCATAGCGGGAGAGCAGTTCTTC
d_call: TRBD2
j_call: TRBJ2-1
v_call: TRBV13
clone_size: .

cdr3_aa: CASSLGQTGGADTQYF
cdr3_nt: TGTGCCAGCAGCTTAGGCCAGACAGGGGGCGCAGATACGCAGTATTTT
d_call: TRBD1
j_call: TRBJ2-3
v_call: TRBV11-3
clone_size: once

cdr3_aa: CASSSGTLSTDTQYF
cdr3_nt: TGTGCCAGCAGTTCCGGGACTTTGAGCACAGATACGCAGTATTTT
d_call: .
j_call: TRBJ2-3
v_call: TRBV2
clone_size: .

cdr3_aa: CASSEEGGAFQPQHF
cdr3_nt: TGTGCCAGCAGTGAAGAGGGGGGGGCCTTTCAGCCCCAGCATTTT
d_call: .
j_call: TRBJ1-5
v_call: TRBV6-1
clone_size: .

cdr3_aa: CASSSLAGGSYNEQFF
cdr3_nt: TGTGCCAGCAGCTCACTAGCGGGAGGCTCCTACAATGAGCAGTTCTTC
d_call: TRBD2
j_call: TRBJ2-1
v_call: TRBV7-8
clone_size: .

cdr3_aa: CSVVPRGGIDEQYF
cdr3_nt: TGCAGCGTTGTACCTCGCGGGGGAATCGACGAGCAGTACTTC
d_call: TRBD2
j_call: TRBJ2-7
v_call: TRBV29-1
clone_size: .

cdr3_aa: CASRAGGPYEQYF
cdr3_nt: TGTGCCAGCAGGGCGGGAGGACCCTACGAGCAGTACTTC
d_call: TRBD2
j_call: TRBJ2-7
v_call: TRBV28
clone_size: .

cdr3_aa: CASSQEGAFGANVLTF
cdr3_nt: TGTGCCAGCAGCCAAGAAGGGGCTTTCGGGGCCAACGTCCTGACTTTC
d_call: .
j_call: TRBJ2-6
v_call: TRBV3-1/TRBV3-2
clone_size: .

cdr3_aa: CASSYIGGSGNEQFF
cdr3_nt: TGTGCCAGCAGTTATATTGGGGGGTCGGGCAATGAGCAGTTCTTC
d_call: .
j_call: TRBJ2-1
v_call: TRBV27
clone_size: .

cdr3_aa: CASSPAGAGYGYTF
cdr3_nt: TGTGCCAGTAGTCCAGCGGGGGCGGGCTATGGCTACACCTTC
d_call: .
j_call: TRBJ1-2
v_call: TRBV19
clone_size: .

cdr3_aa: CASSPTAARINIQYF
cdr3_nt: TGTGCCAGTAGTCCGACGGCGGCCAGAATAAACATTCAGTACTTC
d_call: .
j_call: TRBJ2-4
v_call: TRBV19
clone_size: .